This entry lists 15 T cell receptor beta chains sequenced from one sample in a study of shared clonotypes between healthy human individuals. Sequenced by immunoSEQ multiplex PCR; TCRdb stores in-frame clones only, minus some. This table holds more than 450,000 clones, 79% found once. The sample was PBMCs. These receptors all come from a woman aged 40 to 50 in good health. Some clones in this sample may be carry-over from other donors' samples.

The chain combines TRBV6-1 with TRBJ2-1; D gene unclear. There are 14 residues in the CDR3. The germline V gene encodes CDR1 MNHNS and CDR2 SASEGT. The V end lost 1 base, the J end lost 3 bases, and 7 bases lay between the germline ends. The chain's CDR3 is CASSEVQVYNEQFF. CDR3 nucleotides: TGTGCCAGCAGTGAAGTCCAGGTCTACAATGAGCAGTTCTTC.

V is TRBV4-1 and J is TRBJ2-5; D not resolved. CDR3 length: 13 residues. V was pared by 0 bases and J by 5 bases, with 7 bases between. Germline CDR1 MGHRA, CDR2 YSYEKL. This CDR3 reads CASSQDSRETQYF. The CDR3 nucleotides are TGCGCCAGCAGCCAAGATAGTCGGGAGACCCAGTACTTC.

The chain links TRBV28 to TRBJ2-1; TRBD2 aligns across 9 bases. CDR3 length equals 17 residues. V dropped 1 base and J dropped 4; count of bases not matched to a gene: 8. Per the germline V gene, CDR1 is MDHEN and CDR2 is SYDVKM. CDR3 sequence reads: CASSLSLAGSPYNEQFF. The CDR3 DNA is TGTGCCAGCAGTTTATCGCTAGCGGGATCACCATACAATGAGCAGTTCTTC.

The V call is TRBV10-3, the J call TRBJ2-7; the D gene is possibly TRBD1 (6 bases). The CDR3 loop spans 12 amino acids. V was trimmed by 8 bases and J by 1 base, leaving 9 bases between them. The V gene's germline CDR1 is ENHRY and CDR2 SYGVKD. The chain's CDR3 is CAIGTLSYEQYF. CDR3 bases: TGTGCCATCGGGACATTATCCTACGAGCAGTACTTC.

This chain uses TRBV28 with TRBJ1-2, with 10 bases aligning to TRBD1. The junction had 6 bases not matched to a gene; V was cut back by 4 bases and J by 4 bases. CDR1 is MDHEN, CDR2 SYDVKM, per germline. The CDR3 loop spans 15 amino acids. CDR3 in amino acids: CASSSRDRGRYGYTF. Written as DNA, the CDR3 is TGTGCCAGCAGTTCCCGGGACAGGGGCCGCTATGGCTACACCTTC.

The rearrangement uses TRBV11-1 and TRBJ2-1; no reliable D call. Per the germline V gene, CDR1 is SGHAT and CDR2 is FQDESV (reference sequence). The CDR3 contains 12 residues. The V end lost 8 bases, the J end lost 6 bases, and 11 bases lay between the germline ends. The CDR3 is CASLGAVNEQFF. CDR3 sequence (DNA): TGTGCCAGCTTGGGTGCGGTCAATGAGCAGTTCTTC.

The V call is TRBV5-5, the J call TRBJ1-1; no reliable D call. Trimming left V 7 bases short and J 3 bases short, with 19 bases between. CDR3 length: 15 amino acids. Germline V CDR1 and CDR2: SGHKS, YYEKEE (reference sequence). CDR3 nucleotides: TGTGCCAGCTCATCCCCTCGGGGTGCGGACACTGAAGCTTTCTTT. This gives the protein CASSSPRGADTEAFF.

The chain couples TRBV11-2 to TRBJ2-7, with D tentatively TRBD2 (5 bases). Deletions cut 8 bases from V and 2 bases from J, with 13 bases between. This CDR3 spans 13 amino acids. Germline CDR1 SGHAT, CDR2 FQNNGV. The CDR3 loop reads CASVGVTTYEQYF. CDR3 DNA sequence: TGTGCCAGCGTGGGAGTTACCACCTACGAGCAGTACTTC. The full variable domain, its missing parts supplied by reference TRBV11-2 and TRBJ2-7, is EAGVAQSPRYKIIEKRQSVAFWCNPISGHATLYWYQQILGQGPKLLIQFQNNGVVDDSQLPKDRFSAERLKGVDSTLKIQPAKLEDSAVYLCASVGVTTYEQYFGPGTRLTVT.

The chain combines TRBV7-8 with TRBJ2-7, with D perhaps TRBD1 (5 bases). The CDR3 sequence is 14 residues long. Looked up from germline, CDR1 is SGHVS and CDR2 is FQNEAQ. V lost 1 base, J lost 3 bases, and 10 bases lay in between. The CDR3 loop reads CASSLVRANYEQYF. In DNA, the CDR3 is TGTGCCAGCAGCTTAGTCAGGGCTAACTACGAGCAGTACTTC.

The chain couples TRBV6-5 to TRBJ2-7, with no clear D. The CDR3 is 13 residues long. Germline V gene lookup returns CDR1 MNHEY and CDR2 SVGAGI. The V end was cut by 0 bases, the J end by 3 bases, with 6 bases between. CDR3 protein: CASSYSGNYEQYF. The CDR3 DNA sequence: TGTGCCAGCAGTTACTCGGGCAACTACGAGCAGTACTTC.

The rearrangement links TRBV29-1 to TRBJ1-1; tentative D call: TRBD1 (5 bases). The CDR3 spans 15 residues. V gave up 7 bases and J gave up 0 bases, with 18 bases separating them. Germline assignment: CDR1 SQVTM and CDR2 ANQGSEA. Here the CDR3 DNA reads TGCAGCGCCCGGGACTCCAATTCGTTGAACACTGAAGCTTTCTTT. It codes for CSARDSNSLNTEAFF.

CDR3 nucleotides: TGCAGCGTTGTGGGTGCTCGTGAGACCCAGTACTTC. This codes for CSVVGARETQYF. This rearrangement joins TRBV29-1 to TRBJ2-5; no reliable D call. V was shortened by 4 bases and J by 5 bases, with 11 bases between the two germline ends. The germline V gene encodes CDR1 SQVTM and CDR2 ANQGSEA. This CDR3 is built from 12 residues.

This chain joins TRBV19 and TRBJ2-7; 13 bases are shared with TRBD2. The germline gives CDR1 LNHDA, CDR2 SQIVND (reference sequence). This CDR3 is built from 19 residues. J was trimmed by 0 bases and V by 3 bases; bases with no gene match: 11. CDR3 region: CASSMSQETSGRYSYEQYF. CDR3 nucleotide sequence: TGTGCCAGTAGTATGTCCCAGGAGACTAGCGGGAGGTACTCCTACGAGCAGTACTTC.

This chain joins TRBV18 and TRBJ2-7; D is possibly TRBD1 or TRBD2 (5 bases each). V dropped 3 bases and J dropped 0 bases, with 9 bases sitting between them. The length of the CDR3 is 14 residues. CDR1 and CDR2 from the germline V gene are KGHSH and LQKENI. The CDR3 coding sequence is TGTGCCAGCTCACCCAATGGGGGCTCCTACGAGCAGTACTTC. This codes for CASSPNGGSYEQYF.

The chain employs TRBV28 and TRBJ1-5; D unresolved. Trimming took off 3 bases at V and 10 bases at J, with 7 bases between the two ends. This CDR3 is built from 11 residues. From germline, CDR1 is MDHEN and CDR2 SYDVKM. CDR3: CASSLSLPQHF. The CDR3 nucleotides are TGTGCCAGCAGTTTGTCCCTTCCCCAGCATTTT.